These 4 T cell receptor beta chains originate from one sample sequenced in a study of T cells in Graves' hyperthyroidism and ophthalmopathy. RNA transcripts served as the template for amplifying TCR beta CDR3 regions. Using the HTBI primer set, a first-round RT-PCR was run on the TCR CDR3. TCRdb re-called the multiplex PCR reads through MiXCR, storing one row per CDR3 protein. The sample lists some 500,000 distinct CDR3 sequences, around 14% seen once, with 17% in the top ten. The sample was blood. The receptors come from a woman in her late teens or twenties with Graves' hyperthyroidism.

Note on this clonotype: Since a much larger clone is just one base distant, this may be a read error. The chain recombines TRBV25-1 with TRBJ2-1; no firm D call. Per germline, CDR1 MGHDK and CDR2 SYGVNS. The ends were cut back, 1 base at V and 8 bases at J, with 3 bases in the middle. CDR3 length: 11 amino acids. CDR3 in amino acids: CASSECYEQFF. The CDR3 nucleotides are TGTGCCAGCAGTGAATGCTATGAGCAGTTCTTC.

In this sample, this clonotype turned up many times. V and J are TRBV2 and TRBJ2-3; D remains unclear. Germline V lookup: CDR1 SNHLY, CDR2 FYNNEI. The germline V and J ends were trimmed by 3 bases and 5 bases, with 9 bases remaining between them. The length of the CDR3 is 13 residues. CDR3 sequence reads: CASSDWGRDTQYF. The CDR3 region has the DNA TGTGCCAGCAGTGATTGGGGTAGAGATACGCAGTATTTT.

Ten or more counts support this clonotype. The rearrangement joins TRBV27 to TRBJ2-3; the D is unclear. The CDR3 spans 12 residues. Germline CDR1 MNHEY, CDR2 SMNVEV (reference sequence). V lost 6 bases and J 4 bases, leaving 8 bases between the germline ends. CDR3 sequence: CASSNVPDTQYF. The CDR3 DNA follows: TGTGCCAGCAGCAACGTTCCAGATACGCAGTATTTT.

The chain carries TRBV7-8 and TRBJ1-4; possible D gene TRBD1, 5 bases. Germline V gene lookup returns CDR1 SGHVS and CDR2 FQNEAQ. The CDR3 contains 13 residues. With 6 bases removed from V and 7 bases from J, the gap between germline ends came to 12 bases. The CDR3 bases are TGTGCCAGCAGGGGGCCGAGCGGTGAAAAACTGTTTTTT. This translates into CASRGPSGEKLFF.